The clone carrying this T cell receptor (beta chain) has a count of ten or more. The entry originates in a study of CD8+CD57+ T cells in acquired aplastic anemia. This CDR3 spans 17 amino acids. The V gene end was trimmed by 0 bases and the J gene end by 7 bases; junction bases not matched to a gene: 11. The germline CDR1 and CDR2 sequences are MGHRA and YSYEKL. By flow cytometry, patients selected for sequencing had shown an expansion of CD8+CD57+ cells. It was genomic DNA that served as the template for profiling TCR beta VDJ and CDR3. MiXCR, run by TCRdb on the reads, gives a single entry per CDR3 protein. Of fewer than 200,000 distinct CDR3 sequences in the sample, approximately 48% were seen once.

This chain uses TRBV4-1 with TRBJ1-5, with 8 bases aligning to TRBD1. The source is a human donor with aplastic anemia. The material sequenced was sorted CD4+, CD8+, or CD8+CD57+ T cells (not recorded which) from PBMCs. CDR3: CASSQEAGQGTRQPQHF. CDR3 DNA: TGCGCCAGCAGCCAAGAGGCAGGACAGGGAACGAGGCAGCCCCAGCATTTT.